This entry lists 30 T cell receptor beta chains sequenced from one sample in a study of control samples from healthy donors and cancer patients. Profiling relied on immunoSEQ multiplex PCR, and the TCRdb table lists in-frame clones only, not all of them. The repertoire holds about 130,000 clones, with nearly 90% as singletons. The specimen was blood. These receptors were collected from a man aged 45 to 65 in good health.

This clone was detected only once. V usage is TRBV7-2 and J usage is TRBJ1-2; D possibly corresponds to TRBD1 (6 bases). The ends were cut back, 5 bases at V and 1 base at J, with 8 bases in the middle. CDR3 length: 13 amino acids. In germline, CDR1 is SGHTA, CDR2 FQGNSA. In DNA form, the CDR3 reads TGTGCCAGCAGCCGACAGGTTAACTATGGCTACACCTTC. Its protein product is CASSRQVNYGYTF.

The V and J genes are TRBV3-1 (or the pseudogene TRBV3-2) and TRBJ2-1; possible D gene TRBD2, 7 bases. Germline values: CDR1 LGHDT, CDR2 YNNKEL (reference sequence). V dropped 8 bases and J dropped 4 bases, with 15 bases sitting between them. CDR3 length: 14 residues. CDR3 in DNA: TGTGCCAGCTGCCGGGGGGCCGGGTACAATGAGCAGTTCTTC. Translation: CASCRGAGYNEQFF.

The chain carries TRBV4-1 and TRBJ1-1; 7 bases match TRBD1. Germline-derived CDR1 and CDR2 are MGHRA and YSYEKL. The J segment lost 4 bases and the V segment lost 3 bases, leaving 5 bases of the junction unmatched. This CDR3 is 14 amino acids long. CDR3 nucleotide sequence: TGCGCCAGCAGCCATAAAACAGGGGTCACTGAAGCTTTCTTT. Its translation is CASSHKTGVTEAFF.

A few counts support this clone. The chain employs TRBV30 and TRBJ1-4; D ambiguous. The germline V and J ends were trimmed by 0 bases and 10 bases, with 9 bases remaining between them. This CDR3 has 12 residues. Germline CDR1 and CDR2: GTSNPN and SVGIG (reference sequence). As DNA, the CDR3 is TGTGCCTGGAGTGTAACATGGGGAAAACTGTTTTTT. Its translation: CAWSVTWGKLFF.

The gene calls are TRBV7-9 and TRBJ2-7, with a tentative D call TRBD1 (6 bases). V lost 3 bases and J lost 6, with 15 bases in between. Germline loops: CDR1 SEHNR, CDR2 FQNEAQ (reference sequence). The CDR3 spans 14 residues. This chain's CDR3 is CASSFPAGAGEQYF. The DNA of the CDR3 is TGTGCCAGCAGCTTTCCGGCAGGGGCGGGCGAGCAGTACTTC. The full variable domain, with the rest looked up from reference TRBV7-9 and TRBJ2-7, is DTGVSQNPRHKITKRGQNVTFRCDPISEHNRLYWYRQTLGQGPEFLTYFQNEAQLEKSRLLSDRFSAERPKGSFSTLEIQRTEQGDSAMYLCASSFPAGAGEQYFGPGTRLTVT.

The chain uses TRBV2 and TRBJ2-2, with TRBD2 matching over 11 bases. The CDR3 extends over 16 amino acids. CDR1 and CDR2 (germline): SNHLY, FYNNEI. V gave up 7 bases and J gave up 8 bases; unmatched junction bases: 12. The CDR3 sequence: CASNTRTSGGTGELFF. CDR3 in DNA: TGTGCCAGCAACACCAGAACTAGCGGGGGAACGGGGGAGCTGTTTTTT.

V usage is TRBV14 and J usage is TRBJ1-5, with D unresolved. The germline V gene has CDR1 SGHDN and CDR2 FVKESK. The V end was cut by 1 base, the J end by 6 bases, with 10 bases between. The CDR3 totals 14 residues. This CDR3 reads CASSQGAGVQPQHF. In nucleotides, the CDR3 is TGTGCCAGCAGCCAAGGGGCCGGGGTTCAGCCCCAGCATTTT. Together with reference TRBV14 and TRBJ1-5, the CDR3 gives the full variable domain: EAGVTQFPSHSVIEKGQTVTLRCDPISGHDNLYWYRRVMGKEIKFLLHFVKESKQDESGMPNNRFLAERTGGTYSTLKVQPAELEDSGVYFCASSQGAGVQPQHFGDGTRLSIL.

The J gene is TRBJ2-5, the V gene TRBV3-1 (or the pseudogene TRBV3-2); 9 bases map to TRBD2. The V gene end was trimmed by 2 bases and the J gene end by 4 bases; junction bases not matched to a gene: 8. In germline, CDR1 is LGHDT, CDR2 YNNKEL (reference sequence). The CDR3 is made up of 16 amino acids. Here the CDR3 reads CASSQWRGGGAETQYF. In DNA, the CDR3 is TGTGCCAGCAGCCAATGGCGGGGGGGCGGGGCAGAGACCCAGTACTTC.

This chain connects TRBV29-1 to TRBJ2-5; D is possibly TRBD2 (6 bases). CDR1 is SQVTM, CDR2 ANQGSEA, per germline. V shed 3 bases and J shed 6 bases, with 11 bases lying between them. The CDR3 runs to 12 residues. CDR3 in amino acids: CSVEAGGKTQYF. The CDR3 coding sequence is TGCAGCGTTGAGGCAGGCGGGAAGACCCAGTACTTC.

The table lists this clone with a count of one. CDR3 residues: CASSLGAFSNQPQHF. In DNA, the CDR3 is TGTGCCAGCAGCTTAGGGGCATTTAGCAATCAGCCCCAGCATTTT. V usage is TRBV11-2 and J usage is TRBJ1-5; D gene uncertain. This CDR3 is built from 15 residues. The germline V and J ends were trimmed by 1 base and 0 bases, with 7 bases remaining between them. Germline CDR1 is SGHAT and CDR2 is FQNNGV.

The V and J genes are TRBV30 and TRBJ1-6, with TRBD1 matching 9 bases. With V trimmed by 5 bases and J by 10 bases, 6 bases remained unmatched. Germline assignment: CDR1 GTSNPN and CDR2 SVGIG (reference sequence). The CDR3 sequence is 13 residues long. This CDR3 reads CAWAGTGRSPLHF. The CDR3 region has the DNA TGTGCCTGGGCAGGGACAGGGCGATCACCCCTCCACTTT. Full variable domain (missing parts from reference TRBV30 and TRBJ1-6): SQTIHQWPATLVQPVGSPLSLECTVEGTSNPNLYWYRQAAGRGLQLLFYSVGIGQISSEVPQNLSASRPQDRQFILSSKKLLLSDSGFYLCAWAGTGRSPLHFGNGTRLTVT.

The V and J genes are TRBV5-6 and TRBJ2-7; the D is unclear. This CDR3 spans 11 amino acids. In germline, CDR1 is SGHDT, CDR2 YYEEEE. V lost 4 bases, J lost 3 bases, and 5 bases lay in between. The CDR3 DNA is TGTGCCAGCAGCACGAACTACGAGCAGTACTTC. Encoded protein: CASSTNYEQYF.

This chain connects TRBV3-1 (or the pseudogene TRBV3-2) to TRBJ2-1; D not resolved. V was pared by 0 bases and J by 8 bases, with 14 bases between. From germline, CDR1 is LGHDT and CDR2 YNNKEL (reference sequence). CDR3 size: 15 residues. DNA of the CDR3: TGTGCCAGCAGCCAAGATCTCGCCGTCCCCCATGAGCAGTTCTTC. Translating gives CASSQDLAVPHEQFF.

This clone was recorded once. This sequence joins TRBV5-1 and TRBJ1-1, with 8 bases fitting TRBD1. The J segment lost 5 bases and the V segment lost 9 bases, leaving 9 bases of the junction unmatched. Germline V gives CDR1 SGHRS, CDR2 YFSETQ. The CDR3 runs 13 residues. CDR3 in amino acids: CATSGGQGTEAFF. In nucleotides, the CDR3 is TGCGCCACCTCTGGAGGACAGGGAACTGAAGCTTTCTTT. The full variable domain, in which reference TRBV5-1 and TRBJ1-1 provide the parts outside the CDR3, is KAGVTQTPRYLIKTRGQQVTLSCSPISGHRSVSWYQQTPGQGLQFLFEYFSETQRNKGNFPGRFSGRQFSNSRSEMNVSTLELGDSALYLCATSGGQGTEAFFGQGTRLTVV.

This clone was recorded a few times. This rearrangement joins TRBV11-3 to TRBJ2-2, with D possibly TRBD2 on 6 matching bases. The V gene lost 5 bases and the J gene lost 4 bases, with 14 bases spanning the gap. The CDR3 sequence is 15 residues long. In germline, CDR1 is SGHNT, CDR2 YENEEA. CDR3 nucleotide sequence: TGTGCCAGCAGCCCGCCCGGACTACTCACCGGGGAGCTGTTTTTT. Residues: CASSPPGLLTGELFF.

This chain links TRBV12-3 or TRBV12-4 with TRBJ2-5; D not resolved. The CDR3 runs 13 residues. V was cut by 5 bases and J by 1 base, with 8 bases left in between. The DNA of the CDR3 is TGTGCCAGCAGTCGGACCGTCCAAGAGACCCAGTACTTC. Translating it yields CASSRTVQETQYF.

The rearrangement joins TRBV29-1 to TRBJ1-3, with a weak D call TRBD1 (5 bases). In germline, CDR1 is SQVTM, CDR2 ANQGSEA. V lost 4 bases to trimming and J lost 3 bases, with 7 bases between them. CDR3 size: 12 residues. DNA of the CDR3: TGCAGCGTTGTGACAGATGGAAACACCATATATTTT. Translation gives CSVVTDGNTIYF.

The chain employs TRBV11-2 and TRBJ2-7; D call uncertain. V was trimmed by 1 base and J by 3 bases, leaving 10 bases between them. This CDR3 region has 14 residues. Germline V gene lookup returns CDR1 SGHAT and CDR2 FQNNGV. DNA of the CDR3: TGTGCCAGCAGCTTAGTGCCGAATTTCTACGAGCAGTACTTC. Translated, it gives CASSLVPNFYEQYF.

The chain has TRBV18 and TRBJ1-1; D not resolved. Germline V lookup: CDR1 KGHSH, CDR2 LQKENI. CDR3 size: 14 residues. The V and J ends lost 2 bases and 3 bases respectively, with 10 bases between them. The CDR3 DNA follows: TGTGCCAGCTCACCAAGCGGGGATCACACTGAAGCTTTCTTT. It yields the protein CASSPSGDHTEAFF.

The chain is built from TRBV6-6 and TRBJ1-5, with D perhaps TRBD1 (5 bases). The CDR3 spans 14 residues. Trimming stripped 6 bases from V and 0 bases from J, with 9 bases between. Germline CDR1 is MNHNY and CDR2 is SVGAGI (reference sequence). CDR3 sequence: CASRGGTSNQPQHF. CDR3 nucleotides: TGTGCCAGCAGGGGGGGTACTAGCAATCAGCCCCAGCATTTT.

The count of this clone is one. The chain joins TRBV18 to TRBJ1-2; TRBD1 matches at 7 bases. Germline CDR1 and CDR2: KGHSH and LQKENI. V lost 3 bases, J lost 4 bases, and 8 bases stayed unmatched. The CDR3 covers 15 residues. This CDR3 is CASSPQEQGIYGYTF. The CDR3 DNA is TGTGCCAGCTCACCTCAAGAACAGGGGATCTATGGCTACACCTTC.

This sequence joins TRBV10-3 and TRBJ1-1; 9 nucleotides align to TRBD1. CDR1 is ENHRY, CDR2 SYGVKD, per germline. This CDR3 comprises 15 residues. With 3 bases clipped from V and 4 bases from J, the junction kept 6 bases outside the gene matches. In DNA, the CDR3 is TGTGCCATCAGTGAAGTGGGACAGGGTTTCACTGAAGCTTTCTTT. Residues: CAISEVGQGFTEAFF.

The chain couples TRBV3-1 (or the pseudogene TRBV3-2) to TRBJ2-1; 11 bases fit TRBD2. Trimming removed 4 bases from V and 5 bases from J; junction bases left unmatched: 10. There are 17 residues in the CDR3. Germline CDR1 reads LGHDT; CDR2 reads YNNKEL (reference sequence). In DNA form, the CDR3 reads TGTGCCAGCAGCCCTTCCCATAGCGGGGGGGCTCACAATGAGCAGTTCTTC. The encoded protein is CASSPSHSGGAHNEQFF.

The V and J genes are TRBV3-1 (or the pseudogene TRBV3-2) and TRBJ1-5; the D gene is possibly TRBD1 (5 bases). V gave up 3 bases and J gave up 10 bases, with 13 bases separating them. Germline values: CDR1 LGHDT, CDR2 YNNKEL (reference sequence). The CDR3 has 13 amino acids. CDR3 nucleotide sequence: TGTGCCAGCAGCCATGGCACCGGGGCACCCCAGCATTTT. It is translated as CASSHGTGAPQHF.

In its sample, this clone was seen once. The rearrangement joins TRBV18 to TRBJ2-7; either TRBD1 or TRBD2 may fit D (5 bases each). This CDR3 comprises 16 residues. Trimming shortened V by 0 bases and J by 5 bases, and 17 bases separated the two germline ends. CDR1 and CDR2 (germline): KGHSH, LQKENI. The CDR3, as DNA: TGTGCCAGCTCACCACCCCTTGGGGACGGCAGGGACGAGCAGTACTTC. It yields the protein CASSPPLGDGRDEQYF.

The chain couples TRBV28 to TRBJ2-7; D remains unclear. The CDR3 extends over 11 amino acids. V was trimmed by 4 bases and J by 3 bases, leaving 4 bases between them. The germline gives CDR1 MDHEN, CDR2 SYDVKM. CDR3 coding DNA: TGTGCCAGCAGTTCAGTCTACGAGCAGTACTTC. This encodes CASSSVYEQYF.

CDR3 region: CASSQRRTAGGELFF. The CDR3 nucleotides read TGTGCCAGCAGCCAACGTAGAACTGCCGGGGGGGAGCTGTTTTTT. V and J are TRBV3-1 (or the pseudogene TRBV3-2) and TRBJ2-2; D is undetermined. CDR3 length: 15 residues. Germline-derived CDR1 and CDR2 are LGHDT and YNNKEL (reference sequence). V was trimmed by 2 bases and J by 8 bases, leaving 15 bases between them.

Here the CDR3 reads CASSVAGRYNEQFF. Here the CDR3 DNA reads TGTGCCAGCAGCGTAGCAGGGCGGTACAATGAGCAGTTCTTC. V usage is TRBV9 and J usage is TRBJ2-1, with D maybe TRBD1 (5 bases). Per germline, CDR1 SGDLS and CDR2 YYNGEE. V lost 0 bases and J 4 bases, leaving 8 bases between the germline ends. The CDR3 spans 14 residues.

The chain links TRBV2 to TRBJ1-1; tentatively, D is TRBD1 (6 bases). Per germline, CDR1 SNHLY and CDR2 FYNNEI. The CDR3 runs 14 residues. V dropped 5 bases and J dropped 3 bases, with 13 bases sitting between them. The CDR3: CASSIQQGDTEAFF. The CDR3 region has the DNA TGTGCCAGCAGTATCCAACAGGGTGACACTGAAGCTTTCTTT.

This clone has just one count. The chain combines TRBV3-1 (or the pseudogene TRBV3-2) with TRBJ1-1, with D unresolved. The germline V gene has CDR1 LGHDT and CDR2 YNNKEL (reference sequence). Trimming removed 1 base at V and 4 bases at J, with 13 bases between. CDR3 length: 15 amino acids. CDR3 protein: CASSQGYSASTEAFF. The CDR3 DNA is TGTGCCAGCAGCCAAGGGTACAGTGCGTCCACTGAAGCTTTCTTT.